This TCR beta chain was identified in a study of blood T cell repertoires in COVID-19. About the research overall: T cells, B-cell-depleted T cells, or PBMCs provided the cDNA or gDNA that served as material.

Deletions cut 3 bases from V and 8 bases from J, with 16 bases between. Germline lookup yields CDR1 KGHSH and CDR2 LQKENI. CDR3 length equals 15 residues. Original analysis: Reference gene primers were amplified, and this amplification served to estimate nucleated cell counts. TCRdb keeps only in-frame clones here, not all; method: immunoSEQ multiplex PCR. Clone size and V and J calls were adopted from that table, with D and trimming inferred from the DNA. The data show 150,000 or so clones, approximately 80% seen once. Input material: peripheral blood. This chain connects TRBV18 to TRBJ1-4; weak D call: TRBD1 (5 bases). The receptor comes from a man aged 55-75 years with active or convalescent COVID-19. The CDR3 is CASSPGMGGTEKLFF. The CDR3 nucleotides are TGTGCCAGCTCACCTGGGATGGGGGGAACCGAAAAACTGTTTTTT.